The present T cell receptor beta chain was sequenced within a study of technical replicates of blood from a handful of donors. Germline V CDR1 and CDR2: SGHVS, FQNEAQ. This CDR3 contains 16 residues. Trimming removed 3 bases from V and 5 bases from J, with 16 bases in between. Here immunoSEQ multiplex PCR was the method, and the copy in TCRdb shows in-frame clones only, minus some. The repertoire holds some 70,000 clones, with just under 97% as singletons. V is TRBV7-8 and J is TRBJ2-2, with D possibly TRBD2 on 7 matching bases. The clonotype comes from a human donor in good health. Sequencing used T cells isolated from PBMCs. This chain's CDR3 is CASSFTGSGLTGELFF. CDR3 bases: TGTGCCAGCAGCTTTACAGGGTCGGGACTAACCGGGGAGCTGTTTTTT. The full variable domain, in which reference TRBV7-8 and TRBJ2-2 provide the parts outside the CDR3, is GAGVSQSPRYKVAKRGQDVALRCDPISGHVSLFWYQQALGQGPEFLTYFQNEAQLDKSGLPSDRFFAERPEGSVSTLKIQRTQQEDSAVYLCASSFTGSGLTGELFFGEGSRLTVL.